The following is a TCR beta chain sequence with its context. The data originate from a study of blood T cell repertoires in COVID-19. Turning to the study itself: Cohort 3 donors counted as recovered after two negative PCRs, clearance, or resolved symptoms.

CDR3 size: 14 residues. V lost 0 bases and J 3 bases, leaving 9 bases between the germline ends. The germline CDR1 and CDR2 sequences are SGHTA and FQGNSA. TCRdb's table, derived via immunoSEQ multiplex PCR, lists solely in-frame clones and lacks some. This table has over 200,000 clones, 86% appearing once. Recruitment covered over 20 US areas and drew participants whose ages spanned roughly 18 to 100 years. Sequenced sample: PBMCs or T cells enriched from blood (not recorded which). This sequence was found in a woman aged 45-60 years in a cohort exposed to, infected with or recovered from COVID-19 (not recorded which). V and J are TRBV7-2 and TRBJ2-7; D might be TRBD1 (5 bases). The chain's CDR3 is CASSLAREDYEQYF. CDR3 nucleotide sequence: TGTGCCAGCAGCTTAGCCAGGGAAGACTACGAGCAGTACTTC.